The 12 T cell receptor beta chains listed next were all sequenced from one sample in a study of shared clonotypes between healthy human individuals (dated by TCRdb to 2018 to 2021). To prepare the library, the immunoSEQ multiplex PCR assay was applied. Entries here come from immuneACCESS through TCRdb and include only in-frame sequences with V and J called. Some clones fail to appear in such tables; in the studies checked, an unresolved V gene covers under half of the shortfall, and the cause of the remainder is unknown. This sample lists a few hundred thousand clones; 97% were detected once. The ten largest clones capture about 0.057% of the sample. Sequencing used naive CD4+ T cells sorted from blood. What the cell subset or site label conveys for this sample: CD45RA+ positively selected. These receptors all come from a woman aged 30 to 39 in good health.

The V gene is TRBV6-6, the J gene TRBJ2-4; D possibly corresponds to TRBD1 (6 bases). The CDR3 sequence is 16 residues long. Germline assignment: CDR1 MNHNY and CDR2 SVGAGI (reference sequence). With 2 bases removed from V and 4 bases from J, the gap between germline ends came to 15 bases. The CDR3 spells CASSYGQGSRKNIQYF. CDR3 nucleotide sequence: TGTGCCAGCAGTTACGGCCAGGGGTCGCGAAAAAACATTCAGTACTTC.

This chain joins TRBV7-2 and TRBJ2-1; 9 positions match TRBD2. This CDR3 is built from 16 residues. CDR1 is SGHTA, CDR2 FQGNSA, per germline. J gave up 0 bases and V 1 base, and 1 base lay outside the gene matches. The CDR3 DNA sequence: TGTGCCAGCAGCTTAGTTAGCGGGAGCTCCTACAATGAGCAGTTCTTC. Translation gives CASSLVSGSSYNEQFF. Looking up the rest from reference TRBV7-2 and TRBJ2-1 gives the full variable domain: GAGVSQSPSNKVTEKGKDVELRCDPISGHTALYWYRQSLGQGLEFLIYFQGNSAPDKSGLPSDRFSAERTGGSVSTLTIQRTQQEDSAVYLCASSLVSGSSYNEQFFGPGTRLTVL.

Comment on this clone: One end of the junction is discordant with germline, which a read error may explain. CDR3 sequence: CASSYRPGTDYGYIF. The CDR3 coding sequence is TGTGCCAGCAGTTATCGCCCCGGGACAGACTATGGCTACATCTTC. The chain combines TRBV6-6 with TRBJ1-2, with TRBD1 identical over 7 bases. Per the germline V gene, CDR1 is MNHNY and CDR2 is SVGAGI (reference sequence). The CDR3 length is 15 residues.

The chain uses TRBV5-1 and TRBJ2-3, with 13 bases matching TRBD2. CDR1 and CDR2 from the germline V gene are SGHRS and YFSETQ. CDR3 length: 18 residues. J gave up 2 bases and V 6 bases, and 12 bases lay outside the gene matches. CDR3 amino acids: CASTRRLAGGSVTDTQYF. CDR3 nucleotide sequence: TGCGCCAGCACCCGCCGACTAGCGGGAGGATCGGTCACAGATACGCAGTATTTT.

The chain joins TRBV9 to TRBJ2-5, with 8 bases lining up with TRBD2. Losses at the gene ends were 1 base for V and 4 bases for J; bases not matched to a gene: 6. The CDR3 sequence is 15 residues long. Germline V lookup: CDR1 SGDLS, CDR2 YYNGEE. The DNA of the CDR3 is TGTGCCAGCAGCGTAAGTAGCGGGACCGGAGAGACCCAGTACTTC. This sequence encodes CASSVSSGTGETQYF.

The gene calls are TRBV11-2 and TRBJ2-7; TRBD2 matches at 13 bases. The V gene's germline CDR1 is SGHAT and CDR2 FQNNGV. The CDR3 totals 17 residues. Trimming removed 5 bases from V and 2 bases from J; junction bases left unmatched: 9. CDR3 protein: CASSPLTSGRRAYEQYF. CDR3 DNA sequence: TGTGCCAGCAGCCCATTGACTAGCGGGAGGCGAGCCTACGAGCAGTACTTC.

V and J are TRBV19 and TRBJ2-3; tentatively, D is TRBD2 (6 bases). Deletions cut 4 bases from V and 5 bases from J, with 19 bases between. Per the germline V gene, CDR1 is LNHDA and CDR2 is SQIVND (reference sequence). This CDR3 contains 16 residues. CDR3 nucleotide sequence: TGTGCCAGTAGTACCGCCCGACTAGTCTTGAGAGATACGCAGTATTTT. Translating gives CASSTARLVLRDTQYF.

DNA of the CDR3: TGTGCCAGCAGTGTGGGACAGGGGAGCTCCTACGAGCAGTACTTC. Protein product: CASSVGQGSSYEQYF. The V and J genes are TRBV25-1 and TRBJ2-7; 10 bases fit TRBD1. J was trimmed by 0 bases and V by 4 bases; bases with no gene match: 3. This CDR3 contains 15 residues. Germline-derived CDR1 and CDR2 are MGHDK and SYGVNS.

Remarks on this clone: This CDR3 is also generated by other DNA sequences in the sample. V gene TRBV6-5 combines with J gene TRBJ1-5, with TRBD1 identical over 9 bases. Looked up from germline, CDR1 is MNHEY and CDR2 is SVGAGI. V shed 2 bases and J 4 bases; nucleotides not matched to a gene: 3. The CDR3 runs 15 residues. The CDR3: CASSYGTGLNQPQHF. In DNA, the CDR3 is TGTGCCAGCAGTTACGGGACAGGGTTGAATCAGCCCCAGCATTTT.

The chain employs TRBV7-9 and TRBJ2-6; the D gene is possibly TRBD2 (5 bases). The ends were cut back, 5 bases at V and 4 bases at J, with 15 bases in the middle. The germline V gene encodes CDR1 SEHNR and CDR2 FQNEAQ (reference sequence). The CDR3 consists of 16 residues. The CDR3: CASSPGVASGANVLTF. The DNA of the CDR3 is TGTGCCAGCAGCCCCGGGGTCGCGTCGGGGGCCAACGTCCTGACTTTC.

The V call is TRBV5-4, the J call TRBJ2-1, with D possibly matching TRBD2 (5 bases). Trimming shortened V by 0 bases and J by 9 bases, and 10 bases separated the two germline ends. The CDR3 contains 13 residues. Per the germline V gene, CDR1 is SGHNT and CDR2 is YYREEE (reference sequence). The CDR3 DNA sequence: TGTGCCAGCAGCTTGGCCGGGATGCGTGAGCAGTTCTTC. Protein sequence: CASSLAGMREQFF. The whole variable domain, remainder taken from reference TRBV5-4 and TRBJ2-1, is ETGVTQSPTHLIKTRGQQVTLRCSSQSGHNTVSWYQQALGQGPQFIFQYYREEENGRGNFPPRFSGLQFPNYSSELNVNALELDDSALYLCASSLAGMREQFFGPGTRLTVL.

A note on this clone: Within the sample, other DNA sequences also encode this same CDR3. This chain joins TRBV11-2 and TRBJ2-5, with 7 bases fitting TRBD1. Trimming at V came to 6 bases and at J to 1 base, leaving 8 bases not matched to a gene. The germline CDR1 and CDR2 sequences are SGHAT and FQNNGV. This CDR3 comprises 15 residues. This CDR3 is CASSFDRVGQETQYF. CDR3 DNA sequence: TGTGCCAGCAGTTTTGACAGGGTAGGCCAAGAGACCCAGTACTTC.